The T cell receptor (beta chain) under discussion was sequenced for a study of shared clonotypes between healthy human individuals. Sequencing used immunoSEQ multiplex PCR; TCRdb keeps in-frame clones, though not all of them. This table holds around 500,000 clones, roughly 80% found once. The CDR3 covers 16 residues. V gave up 1 base and J gave up 2 bases, with 15 bases separating them. Per germline, CDR1 LGHNA and CDR2 YNFKEQ. The chain carries TRBV4-2 and TRBJ2-7; D may correspond to TRBD1 or TRBD2 (5 bases each). The specimen sequenced was PBMCs. This sequence originates from a woman aged 40 to 50 in good health. Some clones in this sample may be carry-over from other donors' samples. The CDR3: CASSQGSGTDAYEQYF. In DNA, the CDR3 is TGTGCCAGCAGCCAAGGGTCCGGGACCGACGCCTACGAGCAGTACTTC.